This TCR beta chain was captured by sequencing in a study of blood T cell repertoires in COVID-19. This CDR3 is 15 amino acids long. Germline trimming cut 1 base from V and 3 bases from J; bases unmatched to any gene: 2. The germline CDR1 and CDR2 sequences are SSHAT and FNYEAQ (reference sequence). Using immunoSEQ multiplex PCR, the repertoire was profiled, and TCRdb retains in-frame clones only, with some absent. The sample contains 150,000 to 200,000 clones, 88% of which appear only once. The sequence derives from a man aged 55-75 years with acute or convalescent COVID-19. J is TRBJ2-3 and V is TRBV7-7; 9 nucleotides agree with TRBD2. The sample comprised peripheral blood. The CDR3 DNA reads TGTGCCAGCAGCTTAGGGGCGGGAGGGACAGATACGCAGTATTTT. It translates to CASSLGAGGTDTQYF.